The next 15 T cell receptor beta chains were all read from a single sample in a study of CD4 T cells in relation to SARS-CoV-2 and coronaviruses. Their cognate antigens are unknown. CD4+ T cells from unexposed donors were obtained before the COVID-19 pandemic (2011-2018). The cells were cultured for less than twelve days before CD4+ T cells were isolated. The table came from immunoSEQ multiplex PCR; TCRdb's copy has only in-frame clones and leaves some out. The data show about 23,000 clones, 78% seen once. Sequences were obtained from CD4+ T cells from PBMCs, cultured in vitro. These receptors all come from a human donor in good health.

The table lists this clone with a count of one. V and J are TRBV2 and TRBJ2-1, with D perhaps TRBD2 (5 bases). Per the germline V gene, CDR1 is SNHLY and CDR2 is FYNNEI. CDR3 length equals 11 residues. Trimming took 8 bases from V and 5 from J, leaving 7 bases between them. The CDR3 sequence: CASARDNEQFF. The CDR3 coding sequence is TGTGCCAGCGCGAGGGACAATGAGCAGTTCTTC.

The V and J genes are TRBV2 and TRBJ1-1; D gene unclear. The CDR3 runs to 13 residues. Germline V lookup: CDR1 SNHLY, CDR2 FYNNEI. Trimming took 6 bases from V and 0 from J, leaving 8 bases between them. For the CDR3, the DNA is TGTGCCAGCAGAACAGCGATGAACACTGAAGCTTTCTTT. As protein: CASRTAMNTEAFF. The full variable domain, with the rest looked up from reference TRBV2 and TRBJ1-1, is EPEVTQTPSHQVTQMGQEVILRCVPISNHLYFYWYRQILGQKVEFLVSFYNNEISEKSEIFDDQFSVERPDGSNFTLKIRSTKLEDSAMYFCASRTAMNTEAFFGQGTRLTVV.

This clone occurred a few times. The chain combines TRBV12-3 or TRBV12-4 with TRBJ1-1; no clear D gene. The germline V and J ends were trimmed by 5 bases and 7 bases, with 11 bases remaining between them. The CDR3 loop spans 12 amino acids. The DNA for the CDR3 is TGTGCCAGCAGTCGAGAGATCTATGAAGCTTTCTTT. It yields the protein CASSREIYEAFF.

This clone has more than one count but fewer than ten. This chain links TRBV10-3 with TRBJ1-5; the match to TRBD1 covers 7 bases. With V trimmed by 5 bases and J by 7 bases, 8 bases remained unmatched. Germline-derived CDR1 and CDR2 are ENHRY and SYGVKD. The CDR3 is 14 residues long. The CDR3 coding sequence is TGTGCCATCAGTTCGAGACAGGGTGTCCAGCCCCAGCATTTT. The encoded protein is CAISSRQGVQPQHF.

The chain uses TRBV9 and TRBJ2-1, with 9 bases identical to TRBD1. Looked up from germline, CDR1 is SGDLS and CDR2 is YYNGEE. Trimming removed 4 bases from V and 10 bases from J; junction bases left unmatched: 12. The CDR3 is made up of 15 amino acids. CDR3 amino acids: CASSLQGAGMREQFF. CDR3 DNA: TGTGCCAGCAGCCTACAGGGGGCCGGGATGCGGGAGCAGTTCTTC.

V usage is TRBV15 and J usage is TRBJ1-1, with D maybe TRBD1 (5 bases). CDR3 size: 17 residues. Deletions cut 3 bases from V and 0 bases from J, with 17 bases between. Germline values: CDR1 LNHNV, CDR2 YYDKDF (reference sequence). The CDR3 DNA follows: TGTGCCACCAGCAGGGAGAATGTTCAGGGCATGAACACTGAAGCTTTCTTT. It is translated as CATSRENVQGMNTEAFF.

The rearrangement links TRBV2 to TRBJ1-2, with D maybe TRBD1 (5 bases). CDR3 length: 12 amino acids. Trimming removed 11 bases at V and 1 base at J, with 11 bases between. In germline, CDR1 is SNHLY, CDR2 FYNNEI. The CDR3 bases are TGTGCCGGGGCTCTACATAACTATGGCTACACCTTC. It codes for CAGALHNYGYTF.

The sample holds one count of this clone. V gene TRBV2 combines with J gene TRBJ2-6; no firm D call. V lost 7 bases to trimming and J lost 1 base, with 5 bases between them. From germline, CDR1 is SNHLY and CDR2 FYNNEI. This CDR3 is 13 amino acids long. The DNA of the CDR3 is TGTGCCAGCACGGCTTCTGGGGCCAACGTCCTGACTTTC. Amino acids: CASTASGANVLTF.

Here the CDR3 reads CASSQVRGRFSNTDGSEAFF. Here the CDR3 DNA reads TGTGCCAGCAGCCAAGTCAGAGGGAGATTTTCGAACACTGACGGGAGCGAAGCTTTCTTT. The J gene is TRBJ1-1, the V gene TRBV3-1 (or the pseudogene TRBV3-2); no reliable D call. The CDR3 consists of 20 residues. The germline V and J ends were trimmed by 1 base and 8 bases, with 32 bases remaining between them. Germline CDR1 reads LGHDT; CDR2 reads YNNKEL (reference sequence).

The V and J genes are TRBV5-4 and TRBJ2-3, with TRBD2 matching 15 bases. With V trimmed by 3 bases and J by 7 bases, 3 bases remained unmatched. The CDR3 sequence is 15 residues long. Germline loops: CDR1 SGHNT, CDR2 YYREEE (reference sequence). The CDR3 is CASSSGTSGRYTQYF. The CDR3, as DNA: TGTGCCAGCAGCTCCGGGACTAGCGGGAGGTATACGCAGTATTTT.

The chain uses TRBV12-5 and TRBJ1-4; D is uncertain. Trimming removed 9 bases from V and 14 bases from J, with 16 bases in between. CDR3 length: 11 residues. Germline-derived CDR1 and CDR2 are LGHNT and FRNRAP. CDR3 in amino acids: CASGLTRPLFF. In nucleotides, the CDR3 is TGTGCTAGCGGACTAACCCGGCCGCTGTTTTTT. The complete variable domain, with remaining parts taken from reference TRBV12-5 and TRBJ1-4, reads DARVTQTPRHKVTEMGQEVTMRCQPILGHNTVFWYRQTMMQGLELLAYFRNRAPLDDSGMPKDRFSAEMPDATLATLKIQPSEPRDSAVYFCASGLTRPLFFGSGTQLSVL.

The V and J genes are TRBV30 and TRBJ2-5; 7 bases are shared with TRBD1. This CDR3 is built from 15 residues. V lost 4 bases, J lost 0 bases, and 8 bases stayed unmatched. Germline-derived CDR1 and CDR2 are GTSNPN and SVGIG (reference sequence). CDR3 region: CAWTRTGTYQETQYF. Written as DNA, the CDR3 is TGTGCCTGGACTCGGACAGGCACTTACCAAGAGACCCAGTACTTC.

This chain joins TRBV27 and TRBJ2-3; D ambiguous. This CDR3 spans 14 amino acids. V was cut by 2 bases and J by 1 base, with 7 bases left in between. CDR1 and CDR2 from the germline V gene are MNHEY and SMNVEV (reference sequence). In DNA, the CDR3 is TGTGCCAGCAGTTTAGAAGATCGCACAGATACGCAGTATTTT. The encoded protein is CASSLEDRTDTQYF.

A few counts support this clone. This chain connects TRBV5-1 to TRBJ2-5, with 7 positions matching TRBD1. This CDR3 is built from 15 residues. Trimming cost V 0 bases and J 5 bases; bases outside gene matches: 7. The germline V gene encodes CDR1 SGHRS and CDR2 YFSETQ. Here the CDR3 DNA reads TGCGCCAGCAGCTTGGTTCGACAGGGCGGGGAGACCCAGTACTTC. Its translation is CASSLVRQGGETQYF.

The J gene is TRBJ2-1, the V gene TRBV28; 8 nucleotides agree with TRBD2. Germline CDR1 and CDR2: MDHEN and SYDVKM. The CDR3 totals 15 residues. V lost 6 bases and J lost 6; bases outside the gene matches: 10. The CDR3 sequence is CASREGLVWTNEQFF. The CDR3 coding sequence is TGTGCCAGCAGAGAGGGACTAGTGTGGACCAATGAGCAGTTCTTC.